One and the same sample provided the 18 T cell receptor beta chains below, sequenced in a study of tumor and adjacent non-tumor tissue in lung cancer. RNA was extracted from bulk tissue without any cell sorting. Three rounds of nested PCR, following a modified ARM-PCR protocol, produced the TCRbeta library. MiXCR, applied by TCRdb to the multiplex PCR reads, yields one record per CDR3 protein. The data contain fewer than 150,000 distinct CDR3 sequences, 66% of them singletons. Sequences were obtained from lung tumor tissue. These receptors all come from a man in his 60s with small cell lung cancer.

This chain connects TRBV5-4 to TRBJ2-5, with TRBD2 matching over 12 bases. V dropped 5 bases and J dropped 2; count of bases not matched to a gene: 7. This CDR3 has 16 residues. Looked up from germline, CDR1 is SGHNT and CDR2 is YYREEE (reference sequence). The CDR3 DNA reads as TGTGCCAGCAGTTACGGACTAGCGGGACGTCAAGAGACCCAGTACTTC. It translates to CASSYGLAGRQETQYF.

This clonotype is medium-sized in the sample. The rearrangement joins TRBV11-2 to TRBJ2-1; 12 bases fit TRBD2. The CDR3 spans 15 residues. The germline V gene encodes CDR1 SGHAT and CDR2 FQNNGV. The J segment lost 6 bases and the V segment lost 2 bases, leaving 2 bases of the junction unmatched. CDR3 sequence reads: CASSLLAGGFNEQFF. CDR3 sequence (DNA): TGTGCCAGCAGCTTACTAGCGGGAGGGTTCAATGAGCAGTTCTTC.

This clonotype appeared a few times. The chain employs TRBV14 and TRBJ2-1, with D unclear. Looked up from germline, CDR1 is SGHDN and CDR2 is FVKESK. Trimming removed 0 bases at V and 9 bases at J, with 9 bases between. There are 13 residues in the CDR3. The DNA of the CDR3 is TGTGCCAGCAGCCAAGAACGGCGAACTGAGCAGTTCTTC. Translating it yields CASSQERRTEQFF.

This chain joins TRBV28 and TRBJ2-1, with D perhaps TRBD1 (5 bases). The CDR3 spans 16 residues. V was cut by 4 bases and J by 2 bases, with 15 bases left in between. Germline-derived CDR1 and CDR2 are MDHEN and SYDVKM. The CDR3 protein is CASSWGLTGAYNEQFF. DNA of the CDR3: TGTGCCAGCAGTTGGGGCCTCACAGGTGCCTACAATGAGCAGTTCTTC. The full variable domain, with the rest looked up from reference TRBV28 and TRBJ2-1, is DVKVTQSSRYLVKRTGEKVFLECVQDMDHENMFWYRQDPGLGLRLIYFSYDVKMKEKGDIPEGYSVSREKKERFSLILESASTNQTSMYLCASSWGLTGAYNEQFFGPGTRLTVL.

Note on this clonotype: In this CDR3 the conserved last residue, phenylalanine or tryptophan, is missing, so a read error is likely. The CDR3 reads CACSAGQLYEQYL. Here the CDR3 DNA reads TGTGCCTGCAGTGCCGGACAGCTCTACGAGCAGTACTTA. The chain is built from TRBV6-1 and TRBJ2-7; D might be TRBD1 (6 bases). Germline CDR1 MNHNS, CDR2 SASEGT. The length of the CDR3 is 13 residues.

As for this clonotype: With a much larger clone just one base away, this may be a read error. The chain carries TRBV20-1 and TRBJ2-1; D is perhaps TRBD2 (5 bases). V was pared by 7 bases and J by 6 bases, with 19 bases between. The CDR3 runs 14 residues. Germline lookup yields CDR1 DFQATT and CDR2 SNEGSKA (reference sequence). The CDR3 loop is CSVKHASGSNEQFF. DNA of the CDR3: TGCAGTGTTAAACATGCGTCGGGGAGCAATGAGCAGTTCTTC.

Comment on this clonotype: Sequence at one end of the junction differs from germline and may be a read error. This chain links TRBV12-3 or TRBV12-4 with TRBJ2-1; no clear D gene. This CDR3 spans 15 amino acids. In DNA form, the CDR3 reads TGTGCAAGCAGTCCGTCTAAGCCAACCTACAATGAGCAGCTCTTC. Translated, it gives CASSPSKPTYNEQLF.

The V gene is TRBV11-2, the J gene TRBJ2-1; D is unclear. With 1 base removed from V and 10 bases from J, the gap between germline ends came to 11 bases. Germline lookup yields CDR1 SGHAT and CDR2 FQNNGV. This CDR3 has 13 amino acids. The CDR3 loop is CASSLGLRVEQFF. In nucleotides, the CDR3 is TGTGCCAGCAGCTTAGGCCTAAGAGTCGAGCAGTTCTTC.

This clonotype was counted between two and nine times. A read error may be the cause here, since a much bigger clone is one base away. This chain uses TRBV29-1 with TRBJ1-1; possibly TRBD1 for D (6 bases). Looked up from germline, CDR1 is SQVTM and CDR2 is ANQGSEA. Trimming took 6 bases from V and 5 from J, leaving 19 bases between them. The CDR3 runs to 14 residues. CDR3 coding DNA: TGCAGCGTCTCCAGGGACACGGGAGGGACTGAAGCTTTCTTT. Residues: CSVSRDTGGTEAFF.

V is TRBV25-1 and J is TRBJ2-1; D is perhaps TRBD1 (6 bases). The CDR3 sequence is 11 residues long. V was pared by 2 bases and J by 12 bases, with 8 bases between. The germline V gene has CDR1 MGHDK and CDR2 SYGVNS. The CDR3 DNA is TGTGCCAGCAGTGAAGGGGGCCGGCAGTTCTTC. Residues: CASSEGGRQFF.

This sequence joins TRBV24-1 and TRBJ2-1; D might be TRBD2 (5 bases). Looked up from germline, CDR1 is KGHDR and CDR2 is SFDVKD. The CDR3 contains 15 residues. V was cut by 4 bases and J by 7 bases, with 16 bases left in between. DNA for the CDR3: TGTGCCACCAGTGACCCGACAAAACTAGGAAATGAGCAGTTCTTC. Its translation: CATSDPTKLGNEQFF.

Concerning this clonotype: It may be a read error: a sequence one base away is much more abundant. This rearrangement joins TRBV6-5 to TRBJ1-1; 7 nucleotides align to TRBD1. The CDR3 is 16 amino acids. Germline assignment: CDR1 MNHEY and CDR2 SVGAGI. CDR3 nucleotides: TGTGCCTGCAGTCCTCGGCAGGGGGTGGGGAACACTGAAGCTTTCTTT. Translation gives CACSPRQGVGNTEAFF.

Comment on this clonotype: Possible read error: a much larger clone is one base away. The J gene is TRBJ1-1, the V gene TRBV11-2; no clear D. CDR3 length equals 14 residues. CDR1 is SGHAT and CDR2 is FQNNGV in the germline V gene. The chain's CDR3 is CVSSLDPLGTEAFF. The CDR3 coding sequence is TGTGTCAGCAGCTTAGATCCGTTAGGGACTGAAGCTTTCTTT.

Comments on this clonotype: With a much larger clone just one base away, this may be a read error. The V gene is TRBV20-1, the J gene TRBJ2-2; D tentatively fits TRBD1 or TRBD2 (5 bases each). The CDR3 covers 11 residues. Germline CDR1 reads DFQATT; CDR2 reads SNEGSKA (reference sequence). The CDR3 reads CSARRAGDLFF. The CDR3 DNA is TGCAGTGCTAGGCGGGCCGGGGACCTGTTTTTT.

About this clonotype: A single base separates this from a much larger clone, so it may be a read error. This sequence joins TRBV6-5 and TRBJ2-7; 10 bases align to TRBD1. The CDR3 has 15 amino acids. Germline lookup yields CDR1 MNHEY and CDR2 SVGAGI. The V and J ends lost 6 bases and 4 bases, in that order; junction bases with no gene match: 9. This CDR3 is CASSRSGTGAYEQYF. CDR3 nucleotides: TGTGCCAGCAGCCGCTCCGGGACAGGGGCTTACGAGCAGTACTTC.

This clonotype was seen at least ten times. This rearrangement joins TRBV20-1 to TRBJ1-5; a possible D gene is TRBD1 (6 bases). V was pared by 5 bases and J by 3 bases, with 14 bases between. Germline V gene sequence: CDR1 DFQATT, CDR2 SNEGSKA (reference sequence). CDR3 size: 14 residues. CDR3 DNA sequence: TGCAGTGCTCGGCAACGACAGGCCAATCAGCCCCAGCATTTT. Protein sequence: CSARQRQANQPQHF.

About this clonotype: At one boundary the junction diverges from the germline segment, which might be a read error. This chain connects TRBV12-3 or TRBV12-4 to TRBJ1-1, with 7 bases that match TRBD1. CDR3 size: 12 residues. The CDR3 region has the DNA TGTGCCAGCAGTTGGGGCAGGGGGAGGGCTTTCTTC. Translating it yields CASSWGRGRAFF.

In the case of this clonotype: One end of the junction varies from germline; a read error may be responsible. CDR3 bases: TGTGCCAGCAGCTTAGGGTCGACAAGGAGCTACGAGCAGTATTTC. It codes for CASSLGSTRSYEQYF. The chain couples TRBV11-2 to TRBJ2-7; D is uncertain. Germline V gives CDR1 SGHAT, CDR2 FQNNGV. CDR3 size: 15 residues.